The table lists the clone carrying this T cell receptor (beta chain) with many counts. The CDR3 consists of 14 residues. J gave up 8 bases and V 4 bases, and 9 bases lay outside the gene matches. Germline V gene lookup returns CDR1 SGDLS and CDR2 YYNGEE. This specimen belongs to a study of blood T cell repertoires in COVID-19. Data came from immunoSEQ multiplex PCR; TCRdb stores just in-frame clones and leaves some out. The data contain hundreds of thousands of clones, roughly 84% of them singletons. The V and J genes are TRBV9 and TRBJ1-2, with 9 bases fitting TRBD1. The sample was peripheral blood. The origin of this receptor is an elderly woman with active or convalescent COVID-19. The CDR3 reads CASSPRTGALGYTF. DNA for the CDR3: TGTGCCAGCAGCCCAAGGACAGGGGCTTTGGGCTACACCTTC.